Listed below are T cell receptor beta chains from one sample, sequenced in a study of spatial heterogeneity in lung cancer. TCRdb reanalysed the 5' RACE reads using MiXCR and keeps one entry per CDR3 protein. The sample has roughly 48,000 distinct CDR3 sequences; about 5.8% are singletons. Specimen: PBMCs, collected at surgery. These TCRs come from a male donor with early-stage non-small cell lung cancer. CDR3s include the opening cysteine and the closing phenylalanine or tryptophan. Fields, in order: CDR3 length, V gene, clone size, J gene, D gene, CDR3 DNA, CDR3 protein. D genes are given only for firm matches. The size field is filled for only some rows; it gives once, few, many or a size class.

>12|TRBV12-5|few|TRBJ1-1|-
TGTGCTAGTGGCCGCAGGGACACTGAAGCTTTCTTT
CASGRRDTEAFF
>16|TRBV20-1|many|TRBJ1-2|TRBD1
TGCAGTGCTTCACCTGACAGGGCCGCAGGGAGATATGGCTACACCTTC
CSASPDRAAGRYGYTF
>13|TRBV3-1|many|TRBJ2-3|-
TGTGCCAGCAGCCAAGGGCGGGGAAATACGCAGTATTTT
CASSQGRGNTQYF
>14|TRBV28|many|TRBJ1-1|-
TGTGCCAGCAGTTGGAGGCAGCCGAACACTGAAGCTTTCTTT
CASSWRQPNTEAFF
>15|TRBV5-1|many|TRBJ2-5|-
TGCGCCAGCAGCTTGGATGTTAGTAATAGAGAGACCCAGTACTTC
CASSLDVSNRETQYF
>14|TRBV29-1|many|TRBJ2-1|-
TGCAGCGTGCCCCCAAGGCGCCCCGGGGATGAGCAGTTCTTC
CSVPPRRPGDEQFF
>15|TRBV29-1|many|TRBJ2-3|TRBD2
TGCAGCGCTTCAACTAGCGGGAGTCGCACAGATACGCAGTATTTT
CSASTSGSRTDTQYF
>15|TRBV28|many|TRBJ1-5|-
TGTGCCAGCAGTTCCGCCCCCCCAGGGAGTCAGCCCCAGCATTTT
CASSSAPPGSQPQHF
>15|TRBV9|many|TRBJ2-6|-
TGTGCCAGCAGCGTAGGTGGCTCTGGGGCCAACGTCCTGACTTTC
CASSVGGSGANVLTF
>15|TRBV30|-|TRBJ2-7|-
TGTGCCTGGAGCGTTAACAACTGGGGGAAGGAAGAGCAGTACTTC
CAWSVNNWGKEEQYF
>13|TRBV6-5|many|TRBJ2-1|-
TGTGCCAGCAGTTCGGACGGCTACAATGAGCAGTTCTTC
CASSSDGYNEQFF
>13|TRBV7-9|many|TRBJ1-1|-
TGTGCCAGCAGCCGACCCAGGTATACAGAAGCTTTCTTT
CASSRPRYTEAFF
>14|TRBV20-1|many|TRBJ2-7|-
TGCAGTGCTCTGCCCAGCGGATCTTACTACGAGCAGTACTTC
CSALPSGSYYEQYF
>15|TRBV6-5|many|TRBJ2-5|-
TGTGCCAGCAGCCACCTCCAGGGTGTCCAAGAGACCCAGTACTTC
CASSHLQGVQETQYF
>18|TRBV20-1|few|TRBJ2-7|-
TGCAGTGCTAGAGATCTCTTGGTCCGGGACCAGGTATTTTACGAGCAGTACTTC
CSARDLLVRDQVFYEQYF
>14|TRBV5-1|many|TRBJ2-2|-
TGCGCCAGCAGCTCCGGGACTTCCACCGGGGAGCTGTTTTTT
CASSSGTSTGELFF
>13|TRBV6-5|many|TRBJ2-2|-
TGTGCCAGCAGTTCGTCCAAAACCGGGGAGCTGTTTTTT
CASSSSKTGELFF
>15|TRBV7-2|few|TRBJ2-2|TRBD2
TGTGCCAGCAGTTATCTAGCGGGGCACACCGGGGAGCTGTTTTTT
CASSYLAGHTGELFF
>13|TRBV6-5|many|TRBJ1-2|-
TGTGCCAGCAGTGGGGGGCCTAACTATGGCTACACCTTC
CASSGGPNYGYTF
>14|TRBV6-5|many|TRBJ1-1|TRBD1
TGTGCCAGCAGCCCTCAGGGGGGTGGCACTGAAGCTTTCTTT
CASSPQGGGTEAFF
>16|TRBV5-1|many|TRBJ2-1|TRBD2
TGCGCCAGCAGCGCCTCACTAGCGGGAGGGCCGAATGAGCAGTTCTTC
CASSASLAGGPNEQFF
>16|TRBV6-6|-|TRBJ2-7|-
TGTGCCAGCAGACAGAACATCAGGGCGGAAGGGTACGAGCAGTACTTC
CASRQNIRAEGYEQYF
>11|TRBV25-1|many|TRBJ2-7|-
TGTGCCAGCAGTCCAGGCTACGAGCAGTACTTC
CASSPGYEQYF
>16|TRBV9|few|TRBJ2-7|TRBD2
TGTGCCAGCAGCGTAGGAGGGGGACTAGCTGAGTACGAGCAGTACTTC
CASSVGGGLAEYEQYF
>14|TRBV7-2|many|TRBJ2-1|-
TGTGCCAGCAGCTTAGACGTATCTTGGCATGAGCAGTTCTTC
CASSLDVSWHEQFF
>15|TRBV27|many|TRBJ2-7|TRBD2
TGTGCCAGCAGTATCCTCCCGGGACTAGCTTACGAGCAGTACTTC
CASSILPGLAYEQYF
>15|TRBV28|many|TRBJ2-3|TRBD1
TGTGCCAGCAGTTTAGGGACAGACGGCACAGATACGCAGTATTTT
CASSLGTDGTDTQYF
>15|TRBV28|many|TRBJ1-3|-
TGTGCCAGCAGTTTGCCGGGCTTATCTGGAAACACCATATATTTT
CASSLPGLSGNTIYF
>14|TRBV4-2|many|TRBJ2-5|TRBD2
TGTGCCAGCAGCCAGGGCCCGGGAGGAGAGACCCAGTACTTC
CASSQGPGGETQYF